This T cell receptor beta chain appears in the sequencing data of a study of PD-1 blockade in classical Hodgkin lymphoma. Study-wide results and limits: Complete responders started with a diversity level that resembled newly diagnosed patients at baseline. Newly diagnosed patients were reported to start with lower TCR diversity than healthy donors.

The CDR3 has 14 amino acids. V lost 2 bases to trimming and J lost 3 bases, with 8 bases between them. The germline V gene encodes CDR1 SGHDN and CDR2 FVKESK. To note about this clone: Its cognate antigen is unknown.

Relapse was seen in all patients after autologous stem cell transplantation, and brentuximab vedotin exposure was variable. The assay was immunoSEQ multiplex PCR, and TCRdb's table has in-frame clones only and misses some. The table has about 15,000 clones, 86% seen once. The clonotype originates from a human donor with classical Hodgkin lymphoma. The chain recombines TRBV14 with TRBJ1-5; D gene unclear. This specimen was peripheral blood mononuclear cells (PBMCs), taken at baseline. CDR3 nucleotide sequence: TGTGCCAGCAGCCAAAAAGGGTACAATCAGCCCCAGCATTTT. Its protein product is CASSQKGYNQPQHF.